This T cell receptor beta chain comes out of a study of blood T cell repertoires in COVID-19. V was clipped by 3 bases and J by 5 bases, with 9 bases between them. Per the germline V gene, CDR1 is SGHRS and CDR2 is YFSETQ. The CDR3 loop spans 13 amino acids. Sequencing was performed with immunoSEQ multiplex PCR; in TCRdb, only in-frame clones are kept and a portion is missing. This sample has roughly 300,000 clones, with around 86% found just once. The TCR comes from a man aged 30 to 45 who had recovered from COVID-19. The rearrangement uses TRBV5-1 and TRBJ1-5, with D perhaps matching TRBD1 (6 bases). The sequenced sample consisted of PBMCs or T cells enriched from blood (not recorded which). CDR3 region: CASSSQGDQPQHF. The CDR3 bases are TGCGCCAGCAGCTCACAGGGAGATCAGCCCCAGCATTTT. The full variable domain, completed using reference TRBV5-1 and TRBJ1-5, is KAGVTQTPRYLIKTRGQQVTLSCSPISGHRSVSWYQQTPGQGLQFLFEYFSETQRNKGNFPGRFSGRQFSNSRSEMNVSTLELGDSALYLCASSSQGDQPQHFGDGTRLSIL.